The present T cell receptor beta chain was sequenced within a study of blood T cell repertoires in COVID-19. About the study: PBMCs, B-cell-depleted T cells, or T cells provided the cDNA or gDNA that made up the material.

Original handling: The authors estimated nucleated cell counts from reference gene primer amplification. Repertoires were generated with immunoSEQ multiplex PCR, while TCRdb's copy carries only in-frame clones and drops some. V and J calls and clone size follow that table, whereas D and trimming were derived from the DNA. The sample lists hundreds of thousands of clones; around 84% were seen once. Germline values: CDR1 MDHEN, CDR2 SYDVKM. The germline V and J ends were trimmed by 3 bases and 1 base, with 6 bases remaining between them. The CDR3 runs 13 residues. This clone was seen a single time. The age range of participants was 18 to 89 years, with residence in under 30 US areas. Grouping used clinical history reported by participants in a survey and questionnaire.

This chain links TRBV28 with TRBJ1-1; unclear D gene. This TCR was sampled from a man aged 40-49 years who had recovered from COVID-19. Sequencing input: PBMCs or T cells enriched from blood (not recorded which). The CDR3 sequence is CASSFVRNTEAFF. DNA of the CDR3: TGTGCCAGCAGTTTCGTTCGGAACACTGAAGCTTTCTTT.